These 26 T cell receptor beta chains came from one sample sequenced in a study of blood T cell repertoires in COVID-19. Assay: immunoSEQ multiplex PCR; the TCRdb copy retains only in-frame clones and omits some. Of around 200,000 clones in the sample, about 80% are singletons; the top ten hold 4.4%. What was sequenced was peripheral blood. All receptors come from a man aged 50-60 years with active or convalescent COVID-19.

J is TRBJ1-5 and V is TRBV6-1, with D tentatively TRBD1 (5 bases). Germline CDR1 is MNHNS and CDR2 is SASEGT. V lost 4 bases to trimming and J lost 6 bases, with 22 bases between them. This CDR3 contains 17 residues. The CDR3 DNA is TGTGCCAGCAGTGCGCTTCTGGGGGAGGTGGGGCGTCAGCCCCAGCATTTT. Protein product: CASSALLGEVGRQPQHF.

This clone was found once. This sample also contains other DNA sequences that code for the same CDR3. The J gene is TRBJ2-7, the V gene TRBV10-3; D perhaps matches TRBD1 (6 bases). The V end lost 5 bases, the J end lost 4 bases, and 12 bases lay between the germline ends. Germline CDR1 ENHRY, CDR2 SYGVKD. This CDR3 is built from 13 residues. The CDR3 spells CAISPGQFYEQYF. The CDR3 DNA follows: TGTGCCATCAGTCCCGGACAGTTTTACGAGCAGTACTTC.

The DNA for the CDR3 is TGTGCCAGCTCACCGACACAGAGGGGACTAGCGGGGAACCACAATGAGCAGTTCTTC. Its protein is CASSPTQRGLAGNHNEQFF. This chain links TRBV18 with TRBJ2-1; 13 positions match TRBD2. Germline V gene lookup returns CDR1 KGHSH and CDR2 LQKENI. The junction had 13 bases not matched to a gene; V was cut back by 3 bases and J by 5 bases. CDR3 length: 19 amino acids. The full variable domain, with the rest looked up from reference TRBV18 and TRBJ2-1, is NAGVMQNPRHLVRRRGQEARLRCSPMKGHSHVYWYRQLPEEGLKFMVYLQKENIIDESGMPKERFSAEFPKEGPSILRIQQVVRGDSAAYFCASSPTQRGLAGNHNEQFFGPGTRLTVL.

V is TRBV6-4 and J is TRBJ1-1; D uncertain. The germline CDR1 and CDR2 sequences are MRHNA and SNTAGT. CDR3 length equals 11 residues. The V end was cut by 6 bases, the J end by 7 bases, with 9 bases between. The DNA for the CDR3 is TGTGCCAGCAGCGACGGCGGTGAAGCTTTCTTT. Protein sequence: CASSDGGEAFF.

In DNA, the CDR3 is TGTGCCAGCAGCTTGAGGGGGAACCTACGCCAGTACTTC. It yields the protein CASSLRGNLRQYF. The chain employs TRBV5-6 and TRBJ2-7; TRBD1 is a possible D gene (6 bases). Germline CDR1 and CDR2: SGHDT and YYEEEE. Trimming shortened V by 1 base and J by 10 bases, and 15 bases separated the two germline ends. The CDR3 is made up of 13 amino acids.

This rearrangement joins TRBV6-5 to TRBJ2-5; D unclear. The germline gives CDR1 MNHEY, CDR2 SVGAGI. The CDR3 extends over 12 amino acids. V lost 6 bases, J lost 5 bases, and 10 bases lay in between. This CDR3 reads CASSEQSETQYF. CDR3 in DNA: TGTGCCAGCAGCGAGCAATCGGAGACCCAGTACTTC.

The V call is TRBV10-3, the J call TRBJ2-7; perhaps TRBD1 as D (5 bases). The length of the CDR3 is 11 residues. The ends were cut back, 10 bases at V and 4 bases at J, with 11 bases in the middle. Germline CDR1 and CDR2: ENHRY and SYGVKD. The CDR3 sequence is CATAGAYEQYF. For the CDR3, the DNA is TGTGCCACAGCTGGGGCATACGAGCAGTACTTC.

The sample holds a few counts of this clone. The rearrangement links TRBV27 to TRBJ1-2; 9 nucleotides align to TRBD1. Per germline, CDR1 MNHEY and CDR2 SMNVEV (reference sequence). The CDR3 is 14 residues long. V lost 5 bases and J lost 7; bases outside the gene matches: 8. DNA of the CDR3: TGTGCCAGCAGTACCCGACAGGGGGAAGGTGGCTACACCTTC. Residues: CASSTRQGEGGYTF.

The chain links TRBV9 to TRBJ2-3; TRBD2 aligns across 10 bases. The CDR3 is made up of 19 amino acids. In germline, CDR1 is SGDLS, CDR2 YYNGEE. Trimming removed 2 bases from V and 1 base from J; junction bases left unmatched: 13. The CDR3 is CASSVDSSNLAGGTDTQYF. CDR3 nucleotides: TGTGCCAGCAGCGTCGACTCTAGCAACCTAGCGGGGGGCACAGATACGCAGTATTTT.

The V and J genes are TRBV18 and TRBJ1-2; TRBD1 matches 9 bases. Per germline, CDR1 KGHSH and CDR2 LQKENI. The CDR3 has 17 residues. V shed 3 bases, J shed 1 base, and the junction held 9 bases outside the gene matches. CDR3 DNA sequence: TGTGCCAGCTCACCCCGGGACAGGGAATTCCTTAACTATGGCTACACCTTC. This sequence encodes CASSPRDREFLNYGYTF.

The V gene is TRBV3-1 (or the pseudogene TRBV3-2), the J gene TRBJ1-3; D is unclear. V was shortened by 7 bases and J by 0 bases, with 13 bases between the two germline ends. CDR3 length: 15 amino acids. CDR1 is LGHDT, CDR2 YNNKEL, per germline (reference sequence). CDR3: CASMEGGGSGNTIYF. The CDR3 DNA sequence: TGTGCCAGCATGGAGGGCGGCGGCTCTGGAAACACCATATATTTT.

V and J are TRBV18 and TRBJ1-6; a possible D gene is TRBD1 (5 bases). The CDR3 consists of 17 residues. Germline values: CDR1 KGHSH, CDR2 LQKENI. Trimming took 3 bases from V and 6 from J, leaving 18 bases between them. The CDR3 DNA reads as TGTGCCAGCTCACCCCTCGACGGCGGGGCAGGTAATTCACCCCTCCACTTT. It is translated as CASSPLDGGAGNSPLHF.

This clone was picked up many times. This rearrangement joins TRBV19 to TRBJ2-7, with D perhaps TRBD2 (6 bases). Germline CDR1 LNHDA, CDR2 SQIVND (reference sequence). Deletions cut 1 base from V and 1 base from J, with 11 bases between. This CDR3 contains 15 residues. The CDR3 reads CASSIGRLVSYEQYF. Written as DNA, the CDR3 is TGTGCCAGTAGTATAGGCCGACTAGTTTCCTACGAGCAGTACTTC. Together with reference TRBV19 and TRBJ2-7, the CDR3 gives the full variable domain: DGGITQSPKYLFRKEGQNVTLSCEQNLNHDAMYWYRQDPGQGLRLIYYSQIVNDFQKGDIAEGYSVSREKKESFPLTVTSAQKNPTAFYLCASSIGRLVSYEQYFGPGTRLTVT.

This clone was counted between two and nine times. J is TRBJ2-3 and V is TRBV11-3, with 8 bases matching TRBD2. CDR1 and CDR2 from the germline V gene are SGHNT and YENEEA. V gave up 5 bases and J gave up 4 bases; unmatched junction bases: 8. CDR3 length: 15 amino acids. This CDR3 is CASSPGGAEPDTQYF. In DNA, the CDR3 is TGTGCCAGCAGCCCCGGGGGGGCCGAGCCAGATACGCAGTATTTT.

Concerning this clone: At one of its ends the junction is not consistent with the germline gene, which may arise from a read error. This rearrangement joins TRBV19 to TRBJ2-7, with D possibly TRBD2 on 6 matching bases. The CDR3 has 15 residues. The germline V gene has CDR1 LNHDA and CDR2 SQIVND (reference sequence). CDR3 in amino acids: CASSTLGGTSDEQYF. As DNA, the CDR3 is TGTGCCAGTAGCACCCTCGGGGGAACCTCCGACGAGCAGTACTTC.

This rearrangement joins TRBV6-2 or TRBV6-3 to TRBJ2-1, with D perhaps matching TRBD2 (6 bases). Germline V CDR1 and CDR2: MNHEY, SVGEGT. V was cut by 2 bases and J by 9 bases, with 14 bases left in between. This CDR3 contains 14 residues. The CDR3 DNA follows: TGTGCCAGCAGTTACCCCCCGGGGAGGAGTGAGCAGTTCTTC. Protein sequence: CASSYPPGRSEQFF.

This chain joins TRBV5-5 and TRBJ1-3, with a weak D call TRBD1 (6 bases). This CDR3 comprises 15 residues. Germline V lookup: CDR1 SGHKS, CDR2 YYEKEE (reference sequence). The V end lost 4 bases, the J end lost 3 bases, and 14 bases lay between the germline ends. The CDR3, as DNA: TGTGCCAGCAGCCCTCAGGGGAGTGTTGGAAACACCATATATTTT. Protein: CASSPQGSVGNTIYF. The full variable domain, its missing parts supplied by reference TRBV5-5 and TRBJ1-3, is DAGVTQSPTHLIKTRGQQVTLRCSPISGHKSVSWYQQVLGQGPQFIFQYYEKEERGRGNFPDRFSARQFPNYSSELNVNALLLGDSALYLCASSPQGSVGNTIYFGEGSWLTVV.

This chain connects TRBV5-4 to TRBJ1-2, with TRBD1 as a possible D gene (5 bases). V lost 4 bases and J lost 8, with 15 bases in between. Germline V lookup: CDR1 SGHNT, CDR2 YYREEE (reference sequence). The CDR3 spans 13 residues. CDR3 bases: TGTGCCAGCAGCCCACGGTCAGGGAGGGGCTACACCTTC. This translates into CASSPRSGRGYTF.

The CDR3 loop is CASSFGQNTEAFF. CDR3 bases: TGTGCCAGCAGCTTCGGACAAAACACTGAAGCTTTCTTT. This rearrangement joins TRBV5-5 to TRBJ1-1; TRBD1 is a possible D gene (5 bases). V lost 2 bases, J lost 2 bases, and 7 bases lay in between. The CDR3 consists of 13 residues. Germline CDR1 reads SGHKS; CDR2 reads YYEKEE (reference sequence).

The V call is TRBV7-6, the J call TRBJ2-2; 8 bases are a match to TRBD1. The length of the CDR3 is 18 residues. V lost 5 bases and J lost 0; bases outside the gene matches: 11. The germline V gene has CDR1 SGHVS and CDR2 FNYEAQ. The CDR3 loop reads CASSPTVTGGANTGELFF. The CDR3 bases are TGTGCCAGCAGCCCAACGGTTACAGGGGGAGCGAACACCGGGGAGCTGTTTTTT.

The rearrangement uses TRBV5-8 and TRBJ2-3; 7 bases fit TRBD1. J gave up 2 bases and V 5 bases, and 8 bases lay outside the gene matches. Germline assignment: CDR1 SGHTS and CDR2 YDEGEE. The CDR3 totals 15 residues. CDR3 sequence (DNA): TGTGCCAGCAGAAAGGGGGCTCTGTTCACAGATACGCAGTATTTT. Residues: CASRKGALFTDTQYF. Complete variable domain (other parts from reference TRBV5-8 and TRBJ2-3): EAGVTQSPTHLIKTRGQQATLRCSPISGHTSVYWYQQALGLGLQFLLWYDEGEERNRGNFPPRFSGRQFPNYSSELNVNALELEDSALYLCASRKGALFTDTQYFGPGTRLTVL.

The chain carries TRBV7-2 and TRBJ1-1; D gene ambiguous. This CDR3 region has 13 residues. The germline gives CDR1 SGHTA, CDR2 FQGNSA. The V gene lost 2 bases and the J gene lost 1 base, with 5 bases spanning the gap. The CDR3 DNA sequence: TGTGCCAGCAGCTTAAACGGGAACACTGAAGCTTTCTTT. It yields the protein CASSLNGNTEAFF.

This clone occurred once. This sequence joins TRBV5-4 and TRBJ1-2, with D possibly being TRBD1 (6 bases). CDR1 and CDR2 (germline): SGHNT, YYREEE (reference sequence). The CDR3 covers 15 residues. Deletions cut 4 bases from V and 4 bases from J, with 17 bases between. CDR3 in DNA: TGTGCCAGCAGCCAACGGGGGGGCGCGGGCTATGGCTACACCTTC. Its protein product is CASSQRGGAGYGYTF.

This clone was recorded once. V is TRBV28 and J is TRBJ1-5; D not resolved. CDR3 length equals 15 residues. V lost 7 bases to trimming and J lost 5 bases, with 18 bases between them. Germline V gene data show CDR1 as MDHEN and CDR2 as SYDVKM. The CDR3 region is CASTVEREGHQPQHF. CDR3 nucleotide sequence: TGTGCCAGCACCGTCGAGCGGGAGGGTCATCAGCCCCAGCATTTT.

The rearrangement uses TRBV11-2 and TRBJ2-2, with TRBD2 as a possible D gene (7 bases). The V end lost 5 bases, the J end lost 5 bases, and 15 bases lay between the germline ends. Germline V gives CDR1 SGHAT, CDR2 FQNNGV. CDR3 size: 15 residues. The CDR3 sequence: CASSPRGAGTGELFF. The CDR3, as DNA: TGTGCCAGCAGCCCTCGGGGGGCGGGGACCGGGGAGCTGTTTTTT.

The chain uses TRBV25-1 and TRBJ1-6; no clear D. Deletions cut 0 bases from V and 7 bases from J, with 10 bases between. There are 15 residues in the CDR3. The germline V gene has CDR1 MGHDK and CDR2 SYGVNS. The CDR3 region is CASSEYAGSNSPLHF. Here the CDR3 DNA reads TGTGCCAGCAGTGAATATGCGGGTTCCAATTCACCCCTCCACTTT. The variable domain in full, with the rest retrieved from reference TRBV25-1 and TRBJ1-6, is EADIYQTPRYLVIGTGKKITLECSQTMGHDKMYWYQQDPGMELHLIHYSYGVNSTEKGDLSSESTVSRIRTEHFPLTLESARPSHTSQYLCASSEYAGSNSPLHFGNGTRLTVT.